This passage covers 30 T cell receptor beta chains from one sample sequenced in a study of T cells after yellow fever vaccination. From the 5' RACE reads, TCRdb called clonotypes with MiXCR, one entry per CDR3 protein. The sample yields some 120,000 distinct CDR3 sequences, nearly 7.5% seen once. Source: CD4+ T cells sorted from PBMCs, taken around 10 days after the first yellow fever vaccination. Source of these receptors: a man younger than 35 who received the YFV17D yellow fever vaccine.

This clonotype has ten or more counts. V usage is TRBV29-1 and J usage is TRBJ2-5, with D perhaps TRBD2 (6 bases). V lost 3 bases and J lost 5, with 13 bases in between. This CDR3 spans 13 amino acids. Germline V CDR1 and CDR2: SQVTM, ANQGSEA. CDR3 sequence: CSVEGGLRETQYF. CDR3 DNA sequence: TGCAGCGTTGAGGGGGGTTTGAGGGAGACCCAGTACTTC.

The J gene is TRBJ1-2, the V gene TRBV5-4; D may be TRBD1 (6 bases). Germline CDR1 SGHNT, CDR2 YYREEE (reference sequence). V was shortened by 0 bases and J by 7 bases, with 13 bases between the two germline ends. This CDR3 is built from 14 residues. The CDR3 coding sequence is TGTGCCAGCAGCTTGGAACAGGGCGGCGGTGGCTACACCTTC. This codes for CASSLEQGGGGYTF.

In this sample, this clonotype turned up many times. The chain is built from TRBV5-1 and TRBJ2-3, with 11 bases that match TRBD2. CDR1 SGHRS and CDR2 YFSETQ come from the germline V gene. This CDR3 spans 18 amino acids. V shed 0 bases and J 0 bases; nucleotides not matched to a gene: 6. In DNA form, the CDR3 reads TGCGCCAGCAGCTTGGCGGCTAGCGGGGGGCCGAGCACAGATACGCAGTATTTT. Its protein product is CASSLAASGGPSTDTQYF.

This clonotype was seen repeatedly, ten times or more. CDR3 sequence (DNA): TGTGCCACCAGTGAGTACACCGGGACTGGATATGGCTACACCTTC. Encoded protein: CATSEYTGTGYGYTF. The chain couples TRBV24-1 to TRBJ1-2, with D maybe TRBD1 (5 bases). V gave up 4 bases and J gave up 5 bases, with 16 bases separating them. Germline lookup yields CDR1 KGHDR and CDR2 SFDVKD. The CDR3 contains 15 residues.

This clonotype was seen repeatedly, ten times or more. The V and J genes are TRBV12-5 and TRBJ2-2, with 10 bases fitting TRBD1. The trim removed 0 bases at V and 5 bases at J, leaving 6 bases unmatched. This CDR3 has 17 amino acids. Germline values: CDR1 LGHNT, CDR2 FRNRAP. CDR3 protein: CASGLVVGQGLTGELFF. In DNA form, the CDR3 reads TGTGCTAGTGGTTTGGTAGTGGGACAGGGGTTAACCGGGGAGCTGTTTTTT.

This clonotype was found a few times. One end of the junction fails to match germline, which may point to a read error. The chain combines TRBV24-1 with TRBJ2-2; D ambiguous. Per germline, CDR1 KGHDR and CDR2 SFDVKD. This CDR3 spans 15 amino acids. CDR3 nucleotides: TGTGCCACCAATGATCCCCGACGGAACACCGGGGAGCTGTTTTTT. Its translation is CATNDPRRNTGELFF.

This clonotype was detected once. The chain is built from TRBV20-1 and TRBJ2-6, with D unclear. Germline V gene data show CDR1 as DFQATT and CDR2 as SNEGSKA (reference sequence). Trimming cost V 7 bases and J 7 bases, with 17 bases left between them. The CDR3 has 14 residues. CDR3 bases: TGCAGTGGGGGTCAGGCTCCGGGCGCCAACGTCCTGACTTTC. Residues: CSGGQAPGANVLTF.

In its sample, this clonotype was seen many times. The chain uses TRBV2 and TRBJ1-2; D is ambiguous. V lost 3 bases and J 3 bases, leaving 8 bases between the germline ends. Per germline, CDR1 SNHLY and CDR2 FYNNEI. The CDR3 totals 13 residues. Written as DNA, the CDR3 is TGTGCCAGCAGTGATCAGCTCTACTATGGCTACACCTTC. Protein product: CASSDQLYYGYTF.

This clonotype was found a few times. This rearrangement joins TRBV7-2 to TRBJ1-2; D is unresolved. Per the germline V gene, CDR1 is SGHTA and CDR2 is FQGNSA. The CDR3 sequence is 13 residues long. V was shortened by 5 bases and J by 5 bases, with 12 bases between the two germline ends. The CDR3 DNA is TGTGCCAGCAGCCCATCGGTAGAATATGGCTACACCTTC. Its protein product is CASSPSVEYGYTF.

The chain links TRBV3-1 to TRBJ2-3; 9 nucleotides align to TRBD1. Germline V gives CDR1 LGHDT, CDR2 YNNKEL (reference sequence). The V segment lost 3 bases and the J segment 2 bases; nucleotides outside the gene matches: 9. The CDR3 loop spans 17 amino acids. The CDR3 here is CASSHFTGTGSTDTQYF. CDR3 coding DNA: TGTGCCAGCAGCCATTTCACCGGGACAGGGTCCACAGATACGCAGTATTTT.

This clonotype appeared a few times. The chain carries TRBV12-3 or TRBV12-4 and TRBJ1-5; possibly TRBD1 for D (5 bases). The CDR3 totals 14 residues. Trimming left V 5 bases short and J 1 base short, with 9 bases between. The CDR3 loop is CASSTEGSNQPQHF. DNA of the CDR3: TGTGCCAGCAGTACTGAGGGGAGCAATCAGCCCCAGCATTTT.

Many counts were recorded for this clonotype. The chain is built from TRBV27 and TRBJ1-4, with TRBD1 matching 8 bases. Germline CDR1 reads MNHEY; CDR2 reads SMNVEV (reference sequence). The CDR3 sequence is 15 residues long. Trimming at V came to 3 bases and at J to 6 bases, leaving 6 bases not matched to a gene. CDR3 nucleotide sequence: TGTGCCAGCAGTTTCACCTCAGGGGGCTATGAAAAACTGTTTTTT. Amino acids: CASSFTSGGYEKLFF.

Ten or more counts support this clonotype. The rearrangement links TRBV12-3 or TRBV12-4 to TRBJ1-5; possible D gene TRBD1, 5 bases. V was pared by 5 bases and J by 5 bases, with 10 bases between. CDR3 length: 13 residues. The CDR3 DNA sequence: TGTGCCAGCAGTCAGGGAATTGATCAGCCCCAGCATTTT. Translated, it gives CASSQGIDQPQHF.

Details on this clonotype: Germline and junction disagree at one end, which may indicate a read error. The DNA for the CDR3 is TGTGCCAGCAGCCCGAGAAGCTCCTATAATGAGCACTTCTTC. Amino acid sequence: CASSPRSSYNEHFF. The rearrangement uses TRBV11-1 and TRBJ2-1, with D uncertain. Germline V gives CDR1 SGHAT, CDR2 FQDESV (reference sequence). This CDR3 has 14 amino acids.

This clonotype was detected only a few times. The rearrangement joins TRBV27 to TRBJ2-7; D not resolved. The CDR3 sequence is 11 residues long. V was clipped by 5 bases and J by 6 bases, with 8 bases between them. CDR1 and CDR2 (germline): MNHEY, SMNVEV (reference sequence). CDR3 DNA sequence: TGTGCCAGCAGTCCCACGGGCGAGCAGTACGTC. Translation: CASSPTGEQYV.

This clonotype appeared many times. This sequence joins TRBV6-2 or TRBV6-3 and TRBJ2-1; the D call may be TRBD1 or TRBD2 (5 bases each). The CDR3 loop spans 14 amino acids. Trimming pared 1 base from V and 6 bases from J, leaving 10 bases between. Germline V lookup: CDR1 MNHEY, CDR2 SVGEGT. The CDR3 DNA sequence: TGTGCCAGCAGTTACTGGGGACCCCGCAATGAGCAGTTCTTC. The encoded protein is CASSYWGPRNEQFF.

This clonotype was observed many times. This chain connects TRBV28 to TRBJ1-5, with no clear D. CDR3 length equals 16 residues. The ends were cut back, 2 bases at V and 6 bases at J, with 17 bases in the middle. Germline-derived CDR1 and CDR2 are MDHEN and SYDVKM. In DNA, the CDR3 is TGTGCCAGCAGTTTACTGGGGATACTACCGCGTCAGCCCCAGCATTTT. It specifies CASSLLGILPRQPQHF.

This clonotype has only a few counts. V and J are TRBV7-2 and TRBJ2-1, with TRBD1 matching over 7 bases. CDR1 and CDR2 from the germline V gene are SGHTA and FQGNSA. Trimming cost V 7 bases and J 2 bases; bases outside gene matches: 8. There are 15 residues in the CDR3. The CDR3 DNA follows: TGTGCCAGCACCCTTCGACAGGGTACCTACAATGAGCAGTTCTTC. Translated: CASTLRQGTYNEQFF.

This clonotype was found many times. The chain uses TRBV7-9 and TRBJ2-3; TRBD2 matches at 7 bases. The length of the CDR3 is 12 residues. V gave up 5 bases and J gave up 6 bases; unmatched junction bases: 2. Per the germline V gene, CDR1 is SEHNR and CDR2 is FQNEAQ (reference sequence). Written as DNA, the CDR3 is TGTGCCAGCAGCCGGGAGGAGGATACGCAGTATTTT. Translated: CASSREEDTQYF.

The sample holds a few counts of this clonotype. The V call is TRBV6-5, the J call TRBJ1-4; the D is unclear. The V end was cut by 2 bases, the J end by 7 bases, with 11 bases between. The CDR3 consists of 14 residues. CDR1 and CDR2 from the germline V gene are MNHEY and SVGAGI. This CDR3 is CASSYGVSGEKLFF. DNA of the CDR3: TGTGCCAGCAGTTACGGAGTTTCGGGTGAAAAACTGTTTTTT.

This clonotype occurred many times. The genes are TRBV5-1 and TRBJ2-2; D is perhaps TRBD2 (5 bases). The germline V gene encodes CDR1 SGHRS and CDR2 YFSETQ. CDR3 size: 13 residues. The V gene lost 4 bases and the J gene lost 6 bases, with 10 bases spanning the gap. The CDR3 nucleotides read TGCGCCAGCAGCCCCCGGGATGCCGGGGAGCTGTTTTTT. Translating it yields CASSPRDAGELFF.

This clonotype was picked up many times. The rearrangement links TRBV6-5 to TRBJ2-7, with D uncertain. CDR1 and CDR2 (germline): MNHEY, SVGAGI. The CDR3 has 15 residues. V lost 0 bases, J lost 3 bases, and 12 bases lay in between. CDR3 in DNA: TGTGCCAGCAGTTACTCCCTCCGGGCTTACTACGAGCAGTACTTC. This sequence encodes CASSYSLRAYYEQYF.

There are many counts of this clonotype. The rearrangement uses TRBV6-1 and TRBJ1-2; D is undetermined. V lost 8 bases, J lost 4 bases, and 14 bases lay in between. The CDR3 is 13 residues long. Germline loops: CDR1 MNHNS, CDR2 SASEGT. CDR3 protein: CASSPMPSYGYTF. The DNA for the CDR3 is TGTGCCAGCTCTCCGATGCCAAGCTATGGCTACACCTTC.

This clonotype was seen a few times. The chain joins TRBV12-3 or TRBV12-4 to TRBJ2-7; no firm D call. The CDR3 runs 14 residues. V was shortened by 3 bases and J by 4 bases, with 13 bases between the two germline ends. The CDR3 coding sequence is TGTGCCAGCAGTTTGGGCCAGCCCCGTTACGAGCAGTACTTC. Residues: CASSLGQPRYEQYF.

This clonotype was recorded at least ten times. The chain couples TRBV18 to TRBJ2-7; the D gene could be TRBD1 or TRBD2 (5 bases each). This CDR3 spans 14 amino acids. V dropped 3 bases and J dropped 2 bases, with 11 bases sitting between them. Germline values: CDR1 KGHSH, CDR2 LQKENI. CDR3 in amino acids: CASSPPKGPYEQYF. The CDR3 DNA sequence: TGTGCCAGCTCACCCCCCAAGGGACCCTACGAGCAGTACTTC.

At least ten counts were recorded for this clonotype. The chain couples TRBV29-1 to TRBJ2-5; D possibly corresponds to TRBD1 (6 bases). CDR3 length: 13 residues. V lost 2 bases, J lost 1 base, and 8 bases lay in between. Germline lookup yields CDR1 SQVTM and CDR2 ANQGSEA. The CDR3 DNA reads TGCAGCGTTGAATCGGACAGCCAAGAGACCCAGTACTTC. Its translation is CSVESDSQETQYF.

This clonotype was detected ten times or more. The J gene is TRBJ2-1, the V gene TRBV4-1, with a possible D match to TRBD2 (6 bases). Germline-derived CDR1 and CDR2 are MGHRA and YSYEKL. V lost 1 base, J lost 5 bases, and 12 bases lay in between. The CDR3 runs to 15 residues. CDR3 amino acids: CASSQVKGGDNEQFF. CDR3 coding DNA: TGCGCCAGCAGCCAAGTTAAAGGAGGGGACAATGAGCAGTTCTTC.

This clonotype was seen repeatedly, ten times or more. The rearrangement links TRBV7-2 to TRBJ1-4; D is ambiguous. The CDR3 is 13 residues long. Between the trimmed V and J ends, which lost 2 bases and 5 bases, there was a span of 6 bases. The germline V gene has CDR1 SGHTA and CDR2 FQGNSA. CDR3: CASSLQENEKLFF. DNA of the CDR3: TGTGCCAGCAGCTTACAGGAGAATGAAAAACTGTTTTTT.

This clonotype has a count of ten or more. The CDR3 DNA follows: TGTGCCAGCAGCGGTGGGGGTCTGGCCATGAACACTGAAGCTTTCTTT. Translation: CASSGGGLAMNTEAFF. This chain links TRBV9 with TRBJ1-1, with D perhaps TRBD1 (5 bases). The CDR3 covers 16 residues. V dropped 3 bases and J dropped 0 bases, with 15 bases sitting between them. Germline lookup yields CDR1 SGDLS and CDR2 YYNGEE.

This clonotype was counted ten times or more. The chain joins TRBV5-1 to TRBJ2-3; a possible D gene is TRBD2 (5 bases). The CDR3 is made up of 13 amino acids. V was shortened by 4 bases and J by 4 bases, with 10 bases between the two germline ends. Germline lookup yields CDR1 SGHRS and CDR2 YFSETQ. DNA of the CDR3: TGCGCCAGCAGCCTGCAACTAGCAGATACGCAGTATTTT. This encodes CASSLQLADTQYF.